This record looks at one TCR beta chain sequence and its context. The source of the sample is a study of blood T cell repertoires in COVID-19. Study context: Donors in the United States, Italy and Spain gave samples during acute or convalescent COVID-19. T cells, B-cell-depleted T cells, or PBMCs provided the cDNA or gDNA that served as material.

Authors' data handling: How many nucleated cells were present was estimated from reference gene primer amplification. Repertoires were generated with immunoSEQ multiplex PCR, while TCRdb's copy carries only in-frame clones and drops some. V and J calls and clone size are copied from that table; D and trimming were computed from the DNA. The sample includes about 94,000 clones, approximately 80% of them seen just once. The length of the CDR3 is 16 residues. The germline V gene encodes CDR1 KGHDR and CDR2 SFDVKD. Trimming removed 3 bases from V and 2 bases from J; junction bases left unmatched: 5. The TCR was taken from an elderly woman with acute or convalescent COVID-19. The chain has TRBV24-1 and TRBJ2-2, with 7 bases identical to TRBD1. The specimen sequenced was peripheral blood. Here the CDR3 reads CATSDTGTANTGELFF. The CDR3 bases are TGTGCCACCAGTGATACCGGGACAGCCAACACCGGGGAGCTGTTTTTT.